The 3 T cell receptor beta chains below all came from one sample that was sequenced in a study of cytomegalovirus exposure and HLA in healthy donors listed by TCRdb under 2017. Receptors were amplified or captured by the immunoSEQ multiplex PCR assay. For the multiplex PCR, a mixture combining 60 forward primers for TCR Vbeta segments and 13 reverse primers for TCR Jbeta segments was used. Not all clones reach the TCRdb copy of this immuneACCESS table, which keeps in-frame sequences only. Checked studies attribute under half of the gap to unresolved V genes and leave the rest unexplained. Counted in this sample were 150,000 to 200,000 clones; roughly 85% of them appeared once. Under 3% of the sample is held by the ten biggest clonotypes. Specimen: PBMCs. These receptor sequences come from a woman between 50 and 59 years old in good health and CMV-seronegative.

The chain couples TRBV15 to TRBJ2-7; 8 bases are shared with TRBD2. V lost 2 bases and J lost 3; bases outside the gene matches: 6. The CDR3 has 15 residues. From germline, CDR1 is LNHNV and CDR2 YYDKDF (reference sequence). The chain's CDR3 is CATSRPVAGLYEQYF. As DNA, the CDR3 is TGTGCCACCAGCAGACCCGTAGCGGGACTCTACGAGCAGTACTTC.

The gene calls are TRBV6-1 and TRBJ1-6; D is uncertain. Germline CDR1 and CDR2: MNHNS and SASEGT. Trimming pared 10 bases from V and 8 bases from J, leaving 15 bases between. CDR3 length equals 13 residues. The CDR3 sequence is CATLQRSDSPLHF. CDR3 coding DNA: TGTGCCACCCTCCAACGGAGCGATTCACCCCTCCACTTT.

This clone was picked up a small number of times. V and J are TRBV29-1 and TRBJ2-2, with D perhaps TRBD1 (5 bases). The CDR3 is 15 amino acids. Per germline, CDR1 SQVTM and CDR2 ANQGSEA. Trimming left V 8 bases short and J 2 bases short, with 18 bases between. CDR3 sequence reads: CSPAPRTHNTGELFF. CDR3 DNA sequence: TGCAGCCCCGCACCCCGGACACACAACACCGGGGAGCTGTTTTTT.